This T cell receptor (beta chain) is drawn from a study of control samples from healthy donors and cancer patients. Germline CDR1 is ENHRY and CDR2 is SYGVKD. J lost 0 bases, V lost 3 bases, and 5 bases had no gene match. This CDR3 contains 17 residues. Sequencing was performed with immunoSEQ multiplex PCR; in TCRdb, only in-frame clones are kept and a portion is missing. Of approximately 87,000 clones listed, approximately 94% are singletons. Sequences were obtained from PBMCs. V usage is TRBV10-3 and J usage is TRBJ2-7, with 13 positions matching TRBD2. The sequence was obtained from a woman aged 40 to 55 with lung cancer. Here the CDR3 DNA reads TGTGCCATCAGTGACTTAGGGACTAGCGGGGACTCCTACGAGCAGTACTTC. Residues: CAISDLGTSGDSYEQYF.